This is a list of T cell receptor beta chains from one sample in a study of T cell repertoires in cytomegalovirus infection. TCRdb re-derived calls from the reads in MiXCR, one entry per CDR3 protein. The repertoire holds about 740,000 distinct CDR3 sequences, with 35% as singletons. Sequencing was done on a sample of PBMCs. Receptors originate from a human donor in good health (CMV status not recorded). Some clones in this sample may be carry-over from other donors' samples. CDR3s include the opening cysteine and the closing phenylalanine or tryptophan. A D gene is named only where the DNA matches it firmly. Expanded clones are given a class, and other clones once, few, many or no size at all.

D	V	size	J	DNA	CDR3
-	TRBV29-1	few	TRBJ1-1	TGCAGCGCAGGGAGGCAGAACACTGAAGCTTTCTTT	CSAGRQNTEAFF
TRBD2	TRBV28	-	TRBJ2-7	TGTGCCAGCAGTTTCGAGAATCTAGCGGGGAGGAACGAGCAGTACTTC	CASSFENLAGRNEQYF
-	TRBV7-2	many	TRBJ1-5	TGTGCCAGCAGCCAGCAGGGGAGTAGCAATCAGCCCCAGCATTTT	CASSQQGSSNQPQHF
-	TRBV7-2	-	TRBJ2-2	TGTGCCAGCAGCTTAGGGATAGGGATGCCCGGGGAGCTGTTTTTT	CASSLGIGMPGELFF
-	TRBV12-3/TRBV12-4	-	TRBJ1-2	TGTGCCAGCAGACCCATTTCTAAGGACTATGGCTACACCTTC	CASRPISKDYGYTF
-	TRBV24-1	few	TRBJ2-3	TGTGCCACCAGTGTCGGGAACACAGATACGCAGTATTTT	CATSVGNTDTQYF
-	TRBV6-1	few	TRBJ1-1	TGTGCCAGCAAGGCGGGGGCGGACACTGAAGCTTTCTTT	CASKAGADTEAFF
TRBD1	TRBV19	few	TRBJ2-6	TGTGCCAGTAGTTTCACGACAGGGATGACTTCTGGGGCCAACGTCCTGACTTTC	CASSFTTGMTSGANVLTF
-	TRBV7-6	-	TRBJ2-1	TGTGCCTCCGTCAGCGGAGCCCTTTACAATGAGCAGTTCTTC	CASVSGALYNEQFF
TRBD1	TRBV15	-	TRBJ2-5	TGTGCCACCAGCAATACCGGGACAGGGGACCCAGAGACCCAGTACTTC	CATSNTGTGDPETQYF
-	TRBV29-1	once	TRBJ1-1	TGCAGCGTTGTTAGGGATAAGGGGACCTCTGAAGCTTTCTTT	CSVVRDKGTSEAFF
-	TRBV4-1	-	TRBJ1-2	TGCGCCAGCAGCCTACGGACAGACTACCACTATGGCTACACCTTC	CASSLRTDYHYGYTF
TRBD2	TRBV11-2	-	TRBJ2-7	TGTGCCAGCAGCTGGGGACTAGCGGGATCTCGTCTCTCCTACGAGCAGTACTTC	CASSWGLAGSRLSYEQYF
-	TRBV4-1	few	TRBJ2-7	TGCGCCAGCAGCCAGGAACTAGAACTTGCTTACGAGCAGTACTTC	CASSQELELAYEQYF
-	TRBV27	few	TRBJ2-2	TGTGCCAGCAGTTTATCGTATCCCATCACCGGGGAGCTGTTTTTT	CASSLSYPITGELFF
-	TRBV6-5	few	TRBJ2-6	TGTGCCACTCGGTTGGAAGCTGGGGCCAACGTCCTGACTTTC	CATRLEAGANVLTF
-	TRBV28	few	TRBJ1-1	TGTGCCAGCAGTTCCCCAACAGGGCGTATGGGTAACACTGAAGCTTTCTTT	CASSSPTGRMGNTEAFF
-	TRBV7-2	-	TRBJ2-7	TGTGCCAGCAGCCCCAGGAACGGCGGGAACAGATACGAGCAGTACTTC	CASSPRNGGNRYEQYF
-	TRBV4-2	-	TRBJ2-7	TGTGCCAGCAGCCAAGGTGACAACTCCTACGAGCAGTACTTC	CASSQGDNSYEQYF
-	TRBV28	few	TRBJ2-2	TGTGCCAGCAGTTTTTTAACCCTGGGGCAGGGGCTGAACACCGGGGAGCTGTTTTTT	CASSFLTLGQGLNTGELFF
TRBD1	TRBV10-2	few	TRBJ2-1	TGCGCCAGCACCCGCCGGACAGGGCAGTCTGGGCTCGATGAGCAGTTCTTC	CASTRRTGQSGLDEQFF
-	TRBV2	-	TRBJ1-1	TGTGCCAGACGACAGCTGAACACTGAAGCTTTCTTT	CARRQLNTEAFF
-	TRBV7-9	-	TRBJ2-2	TGTGCCAGCAGCTTAGGGAGTAGCGGTCACGCGAACACCGGGGAGCTGTTTTTT	CASSLGSSGHANTGELFF
-	TRBV5-1	-	TRBJ2-4	TGCGCCAGCAGCTTGGTTCTAGGGTTTAATTCGAGGGCCAAAAACATTCAGTACTTC	CASSLVLGFNSRAKNIQYF
-	TRBV29-1	-	TRBJ2-1	TGCAGCGTTGTCGGCCCGGGTCAGCAGTTCTTC	CSVVGPGQQFF
-	TRBV28	-	TRBJ1-2	TGTGCCAGCTACAAGGCAGGGAATCTCCCTAACTATGGCTACACCTTC	CASYKAGNLPNYGYTF
-	TRBV27	few	TRBJ2-7	TGTGCCAGCGCATCCCCACGGGAGTGGAGTGCAGATGACTACGAGCAGTACTTC	CASASPREWSADDYEQYF
TRBD2	TRBV5-6	few	TRBJ2-4	TGTGCCTCGGCTACCGGGGGGGTAGCCAAAAACATTCAGTACTTC	CASATGGVAKNIQYF
-	TRBV2	few	TRBJ1-4	TGTGCCAGCAGTGAAGCGGACGCAGGGGATCATGAAAAACTGTTTTTT	CASSEADAGDHEKLFF
-	TRBV28	few	TRBJ1-5	TGTGCCAGCACCTTACAGCCAAATAGCAATCAGCCCCAGCATTTT	CASTLQPNSNQPQHF
-	TRBV28	-	TRBJ2-6	TGTGCCAGCAGTTTCTCGCGACAGGGAGGGGGGGCCAACGTCCTGACTTTC	CASSFSRQGGGANVLTF
-	TRBV7-8	few	TRBJ2-3	TGTGCCAGCAGCTTATATCTGGTGGGCGGGCCCGGGGGTAGAGGCACAGATACGCAGTATTTT	CASSLYLVGGPGGRGTDTQYF
-	TRBV28	few	TRBJ2-5	TGTGCCAGCAGTTTAACCCAAGAGACCCAGTACTTC	CASSLTQETQYF
TRBD2	TRBV5-6	-	TRBJ2-1	TGTGCCAGCAGCTTACGACTAGCGGGGGTCCCGTACAATGAGCAGTTCTTC	CASSLRLAGVPYNEQFF
-	TRBV4-1	many	TRBJ1-4	TGCGCCAGCAGCCAAGAGGCCAGCCTTAATGAAAAACTGTTTTTT	CASSQEASLNEKLFF
-	TRBV10-3	-	TRBJ2-1	TGTGCCATCAGCGACGCATTAATGGGCTACAATGAGCATTTCTTC	CAISDALMGYNEHFF
-	TRBV7-6	-	TRBJ2-7	TGTGCCAGCAGCTCGGAACAGGGTGAGGGCTACGAGCAGTACTTC	CASSSEQGEGYEQYF
-	TRBV12-3/TRBV12-4	-	TRBJ1-2	TGTGCCAGCAGTTTAGCGATGTCGGGCGGGAGCTATGGCTACACCTTC	CASSLAMSGGSYGYTF
-	TRBV27	few	TRBJ1-1	TGTGCCAGCAGTTTACGGGGGTATACTGAAGCTTTCTTT	CASSLRGYTEAFF
-	TRBV28	-	TRBJ2-1	TGTGCCAGCAGTCCCCAGTACCGGGACTTCGGCTCCTACAATGAGCAGTTCTTC	CASSPQYRDFGSYNEQFF
-	TRBV15	few	TRBJ1-1	TGTGCCACCAGCAGAGTCAGGGTCACTGAAGCTTTCTTT	CATSRVRVTEAFF
TRBD1	TRBV20-1	-	TRBJ1-5	TGCAGTGCTGGGACAGGGTTTGATCAGCCCCAGCATTTT	CSAGTGFDQPQHF
-	TRBV29-1	-	TRBJ1-2	TGCAGCGTTGATGGCGGAGTCGACTACACCTTC	CSVDGGVDYTF
-	TRBV7-4	-	TRBJ2-7	TGTGCCAGCAGCTTCCAGGGGGGGGGCTCCTACGAGCAGTACTTC	CASSFQGGGSYEQYF
-	TRBV7-6	-	TRBJ1-1	TGTGCCAGCAGCGCCCCCAGAGGCAATGAAGCTTTCTTT	CASSAPRGNEAFF
-	TRBV5-1	-	TRBJ1-2	TGCGCCAGCAGCTTGTGGACGGTGAGCTATGATGGCTACACCTTC	CASSLWTVSYDGYTF
-	TRBV6-5	many	TRBJ2-1	TGTGCCAGCAGTTACATGGCAGGCAATGAGCAGTTCTTC	CASSYMAGNEQFF
-	TRBV6-1	-	TRBJ1-5	TGTGCCAGCAACGAGGAATGGAGCACCAGCAATCAGCCCCAGCATTTT	CASNEEWSTSNQPQHF
-	TRBV27	few	TRBJ1-5	TGTGCCAGCAGTTTATCAGGTAGGGGCTATCAGCCCCAGCATTTT	CASSLSGRGYQPQHF
TRBD1	TRBV19	-	TRBJ1-5	TGTGCCAGTAGACCGTTGGGACAGGGTGATAATCAGCCCCAGCATTTT	CASRPLGQGDNQPQHF
-	TRBV19	few	TRBJ2-4	TGTGCCAGTTTCGGGGCGGGTGAAAACATTCAGTACTTC	CASFGAGENIQYF
-	TRBV28	few	TRBJ1-5	TGTGCATCCAACACCGGGATAAGTCAGCCCCAGCATTTT	CASNTGISQPQHF
TRBD2	TRBV7-2	many	TRBJ2-5	TGTGCCAGCACCAATACCCCATTTAGCGGGAGGACCCGGGGGACCCAGTACTTC	CASTNTPFSGRTRGTQYF
-	TRBV7-9	few	TRBJ2-2	TGTGCCAGCAGCGAACGGACAGACACCGGGGAGCTGTTTTTT	CASSERTDTGELFF